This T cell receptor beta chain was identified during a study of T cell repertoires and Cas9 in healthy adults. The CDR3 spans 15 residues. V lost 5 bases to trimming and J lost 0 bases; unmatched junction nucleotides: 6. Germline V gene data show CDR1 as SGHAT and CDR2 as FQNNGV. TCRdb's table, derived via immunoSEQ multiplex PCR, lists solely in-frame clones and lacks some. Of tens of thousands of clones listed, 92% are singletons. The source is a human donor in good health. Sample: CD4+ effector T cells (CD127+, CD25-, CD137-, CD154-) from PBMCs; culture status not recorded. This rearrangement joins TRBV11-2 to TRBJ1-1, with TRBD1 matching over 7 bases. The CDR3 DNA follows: TGTGCCAGCAGCACTCACAGGGGTCTGAACACTGAAGCTTTCTTT. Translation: CASSTHRGLNTEAFF. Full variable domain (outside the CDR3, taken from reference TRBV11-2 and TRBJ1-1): EAGVAQSPRYKIIEKRQSVAFWCNPISGHATLYWYQQILGQGPKLLIQFQNNGVVDDSQLPKDRFSAERLKGVDSTLKIQPAKLEDSAVYLCASSTHRGLNTEAFFGQGTRLTVV.